The 6 T cell receptor beta chains in this list originate from one sample, sequenced in a study of CD8 T cells in ankylosing spondylitis. Findings and caveats of the study: A TCR beta motif of roughly 8 highly homologous variants seemed to mark ankylosing spondylitis blood.

No cognate antigen is known for these TCRs. MiXCR, applied by TCRdb to the 5' RACE reads, yields one record per CDR3 protein. This sample has fewer than 650,000 distinct CDR3 sequences, with about an eighth found just once. Sequencing was carried out using blood, either unsorted or a sorted T cell fraction (not recorded which). Receptors originate from a male donor with ankylosing spondylitis.

The chain uses TRBV6-2 or TRBV6-3 and TRBJ2-7; 8 bases line up with TRBD1. With V trimmed by 2 bases and J by 4 bases, 10 bases remained unmatched. The germline gives CDR1 MNHEY, CDR2 SVGEGT. This CDR3 contains 16 residues. CDR3 coding DNA: TGTGCCAGCAGTTACCCTGGGACAGGCCCTCCTTACGAGCAGTACTTC. It is translated as CASSYPGTGPPYEQYF.

This clonotype was seen a handful of times. This chain uses TRBV14 with TRBJ2-1, with D possibly matching TRBD2 (5 bases). The CDR3 totals 13 residues. Trimming cost V 1 base and J 6 bases, with 7 bases left between them. The germline CDR1 and CDR2 sequences are SGHDN and FVKESK. CDR3 DNA sequence: TGTGCCAGCAGCCAAGTCCGGGGCAATGAGCAGTTCTTC. Amino acids: CASSQVRGNEQFF.

In this sample, this clonotype turned up a few times. The gene calls are TRBV11-2 and TRBJ1-1; D gene ambiguous. The CDR3 runs to 15 residues. Deletions cut 1 base from V and 2 bases from J, with 11 bases between. Germline CDR1 and CDR2: SGHAT and FQNNGV. The CDR3 bases are TGTGCCAGCAGCTTAGGGGTCGGCGACAACACTGAAGCTTTCTTT. Its translation: CASSLGVGDNTEAFF.

This chain joins TRBV24-1 and TRBJ2-1, with D perhaps assigned TRBD1 or TRBD2 (5 bases each). Germline V CDR1 and CDR2: KGHDR, SFDVKD. V dropped 0 bases and J dropped 6 bases, with 8 bases sitting between them. The CDR3 covers 14 residues. The CDR3 DNA reads as TGTGCCACCAGTGATTTGGAGGGGTTCAATGAGCAGTTCTTC. It encodes CATSDLEGFNEQFF.

This clonotype was observed at least ten times. This chain joins TRBV6-1 and TRBJ2-4; D perhaps matches TRBD1 (6 bases). The V end was cut by 8 bases, the J end by 4 bases, with 15 bases between. CDR1 MNHNS and CDR2 SASEGT come from the germline V gene. The CDR3 has 14 residues. The CDR3 spells CASANVQGKNIQYF. DNA of the CDR3: TGTGCCAGCGCCAATGTACAGGGTAAAAACATTCAGTACTTC.

J is TRBJ2-1 and V is TRBV6-5, with D possibly being TRBD2 (5 bases). Germline V lookup: CDR1 MNHEY, CDR2 SVGAGI. This CDR3 region has 13 residues. The ends were cut back, 0 bases at V and 7 bases at J, with 7 bases in the middle. The CDR3 loop reads CASSYSRGNEQFF. The CDR3 DNA sequence: TGTGCCAGCAGTTACTCTCGGGGAAATGAGCAGTTCTTC.